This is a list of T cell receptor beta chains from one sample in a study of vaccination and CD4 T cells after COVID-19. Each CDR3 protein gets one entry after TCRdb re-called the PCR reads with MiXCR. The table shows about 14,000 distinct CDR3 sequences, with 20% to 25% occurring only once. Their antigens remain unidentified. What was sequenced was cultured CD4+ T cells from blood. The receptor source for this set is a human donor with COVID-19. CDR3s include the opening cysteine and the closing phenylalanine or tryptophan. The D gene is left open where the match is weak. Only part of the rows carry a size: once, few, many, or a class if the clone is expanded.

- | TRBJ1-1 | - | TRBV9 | TGTGCCAGCAGCCCCCAGGTAGGGGGGCTCGGGACTGAAGCTTTCTTT | CASSPQVGGLGTEAFF
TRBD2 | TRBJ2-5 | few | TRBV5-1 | TGCGCCAGCAGAGGAGCGGGGGGCCAAGAGACCCAGTACTTC | CASRGAGGQETQYF
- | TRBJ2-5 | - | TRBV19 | TGTGCCAGTAGTATAACGGGGCCAGAGACCCAGTACTTC | CASSITGPETQYF
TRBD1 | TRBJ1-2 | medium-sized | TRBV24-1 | TGTGCCACCAGTGACCCTGGACAGGGGACTCTTGGCTACACCTTC | CATSDPGQGTLGYTF
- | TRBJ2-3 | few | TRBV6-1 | TGTGCCAGCAGGTGGGGCACAGATACGCAGTATTTT | CASRWGTDTQYF
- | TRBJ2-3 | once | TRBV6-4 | TGTGCCAGCAGCCCTACAGCGGAGTCGCAAACAGATACGCAGTATTTT | CASSPTAESQTDTQYF
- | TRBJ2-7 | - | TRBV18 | TGTGCCAGCTCACACCAGGCCGAGCAGTACTTC | CASSHQAEQYF
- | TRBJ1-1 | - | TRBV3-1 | TGTGCCAGCAGCCCCCGGATTGGTGAAGCTTTCTTT | CASSPRIGEAFF
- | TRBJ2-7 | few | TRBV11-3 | TGTGCCAGCAGCCCACAAGGAGGTCTCTACGAGCAGTACTTC | CASSPQGGLYEQYF
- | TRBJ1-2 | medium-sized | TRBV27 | TGTGCCAGCAGTGGGACAACCGGAGGCTATGGCTACACCTTC | CASSGTTGGYGYTF
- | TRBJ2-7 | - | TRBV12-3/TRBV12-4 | TGTGCCAGCAGTGCCGGACAGTCAAAGCAGTACTTC | CASSAGQSKQYF
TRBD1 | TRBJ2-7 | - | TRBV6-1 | TGTGCCGGAGAATGGGGACAGGGAATGTACGAGCAGTACTTC | CAGEWGQGMYEQYF
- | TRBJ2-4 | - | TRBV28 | TGTGCCAGTTGGGGTCTGCCCAAAAACATTCAGTACTTC | CASWGLPKNIQYF
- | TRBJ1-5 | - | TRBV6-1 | TGTGCCAGCAGACCACCCGGCGGTTCTTTTCAGCCCCAGCATTTT | CASRPPGGSFQPQHF
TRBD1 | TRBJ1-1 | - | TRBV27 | TGTGCCTCCAGGACAGGGCCGAACACTGAAGCTTTCTTT | CASRTGPNTEAFF
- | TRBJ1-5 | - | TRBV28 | TGTGCCTGCTCACGGGGAAGCAATCAGCCCCAGCATTTT | CACSRGSNQPQHF
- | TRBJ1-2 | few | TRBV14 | TGTGCCAGCAGCCAAGCTAACTATGGCTACACCTTC | CASSQANYGYTF
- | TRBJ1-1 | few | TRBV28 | TGTGCCAGCAGTTTACACACCAGGAGAGGGTCGAACACTGAAGCTTTCTTT | CASSLHTRRGSNTEAFF
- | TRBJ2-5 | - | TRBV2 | TGTGCCAGCAGCGAGCGCAGGGGAGCGGAGACCCAGTACTTC | CASSERRGAETQYF
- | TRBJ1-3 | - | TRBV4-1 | TGCGCCAGCAGCCAGGGGACACTCACTGGAAACACCATATATTTT | CASSQGTLTGNTIYF
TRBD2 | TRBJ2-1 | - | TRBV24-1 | TGTGCCACCAGTGCCCCCGCGGGGGGCAAAAATGAGCAGTTCTTC | CATSAPAGGKNEQFF
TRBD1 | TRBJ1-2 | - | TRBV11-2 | TGTGCCAGCAGCCCAAGGACAGGGAGCTACACCTTC | CASSPRTGSYTF
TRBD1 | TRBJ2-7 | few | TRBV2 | TGTGCCAGCAGCGCTGAACAGGGGGGTCCCTACGAGCAGTACTTC | CASSAEQGGPYEQYF
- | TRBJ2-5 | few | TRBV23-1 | TGCGCCAGCACCAGCCAGCAAGAGACCCAGTACTTC | CASTSQQETQYF
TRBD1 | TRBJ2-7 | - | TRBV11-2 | TGTGCCAGCAGCTTAGATGGGGGGACAGGGGCTAGGGAGCAGTACTTC | CASSLDGGTGAREQYF
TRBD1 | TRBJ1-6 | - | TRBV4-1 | TGCGCCAGCAGCCAAGGGACAGGGGGTAATTCACCCCTCCACTTT | CASSQGTGGNSPLHF
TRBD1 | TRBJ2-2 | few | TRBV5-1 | TGCGCCAGCAGCTTGGCAGGGGGCACCGGGGAGCTGTTTTTT | CASSLAGGTGELFF
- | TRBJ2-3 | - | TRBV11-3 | TGTGCCAGCAGCTTAGCCCGGAGCACAGATACGCAGTATTTT | CASSLARSTDTQYF
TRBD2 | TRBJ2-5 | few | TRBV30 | TGTGCCTGGTCCCGTCGGGGGGGCCGGGAGACCCAGTACTTC | CAWSRRGGRETQYF
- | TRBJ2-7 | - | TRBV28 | TGTGCCAGCAGTTTTGTAGCACTCGGAGAGCAGTACTTC | CASSFVALGEQYF
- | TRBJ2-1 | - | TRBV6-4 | TGTGCCAGCAGCCGGGACTTCTCCTACAATGAGCAGTTCTTC | CASSRDFSYNEQFF
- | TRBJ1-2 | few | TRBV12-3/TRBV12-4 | TGTGCCAGCAGGTCCTCGGGAGGCTACACCTTC | CASRSSGGYTF
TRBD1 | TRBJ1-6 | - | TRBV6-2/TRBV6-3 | TGTGCCAGCAACCCGGGACAGGGTAATTCACCCCTCCACTTT | CASNPGQGNSPLHF
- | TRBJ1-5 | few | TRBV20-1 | TGCAGTGCTACTCATGGGGGGCGGACTATAAGCAATCAGCCCCAGCATTTT | CSATHGGRTISNQPQHF
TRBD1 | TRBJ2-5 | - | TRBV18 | TGTGCCAGCTCACCCGGGACAGGGGACCAAGAGACCCAGTACTTC | CASSPGTGDQETQYF
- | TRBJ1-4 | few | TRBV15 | TGTGCCACCAGCAGAGATAGGATTGAAAAACTGTTTTTT | CATSRDRIEKLFF
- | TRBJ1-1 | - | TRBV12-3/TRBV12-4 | TGTGCCAGCAGTTTGTCACGTACTGAAGCTTTCTTT | CASSLSRTEAFF
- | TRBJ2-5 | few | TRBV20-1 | TGCAGTGCTACCGGGAACCCAAAAGAGACCCAGTACTTC | CSATGNPKETQYF
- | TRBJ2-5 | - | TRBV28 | TGTGCCAGCAGTTTAGGGGGGGCTAGTAAAGAGACCCAGTACTTC | CASSLGGASKETQYF
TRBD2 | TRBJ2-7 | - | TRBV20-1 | TGCAGTGCTAGAGCCCTCGGCGGGGGGGGGCCCCACGAGCAGTACTTC | CSARALGGGGPHEQYF
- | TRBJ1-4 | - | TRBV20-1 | TGCAGTGCCCCTAGTAATGAAAAACTGTTTTTT | CSAPSNEKLFF
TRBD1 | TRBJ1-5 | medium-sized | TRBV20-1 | TGCAGTGCCATTACAGGGGCCCTCTCATATAGCAATCAGCCCCAGCATTTT | CSAITGALSYSNQPQHF
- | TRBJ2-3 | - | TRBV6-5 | TGTGCCAGCAGTTACTATCAGGGGTTTACAGATACGCAGTATTTT | CASSYYQGFTDTQYF
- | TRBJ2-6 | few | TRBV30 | TGTGCCTGGAGCTGGGGGGATTCTGGGGCCAACGTCCTGACTTTC | CAWSWGDSGANVLTF
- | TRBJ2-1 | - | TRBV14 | TGTGCCAGCAGCACCACAGGGAATCGGCAGTTCTTC | CASSTTGNRQFF
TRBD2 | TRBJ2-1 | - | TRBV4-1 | TGCGCCAGCAGCCGGGGTGAGGGGACTAGGAATGAGCAGTTCTTC | CASSRGEGTRNEQFF
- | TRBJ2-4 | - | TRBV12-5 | TGTGCTAGTGGACCAGGGTCGGGGACAAAAAACATTCAGTACTTC | CASGPGSGTKNIQYF
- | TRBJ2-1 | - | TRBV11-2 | TGTGCCAGCAGCGCCGACTGGGCGGGGGAGCAGTTCTTC | CASSADWAGEQFF
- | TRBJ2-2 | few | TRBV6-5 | TGTGCCAGCAGTTACTCACCCAAAAATGCCGGGGAGCTGTTTTTT | CASSYSPKNAGELFF
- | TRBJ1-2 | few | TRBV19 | TGTGCCAGTAGTACGCGGGGGAACTATGGCTACACCTTC | CASSTRGNYGYTF
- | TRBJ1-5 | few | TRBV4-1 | TGCGCCAGCAGCCAAGAGGGATTTGGGGATCAGCCCCAGCATTTT | CASSQEGFGDQPQHF
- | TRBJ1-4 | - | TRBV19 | TGTGCCAGTACCGGAGCGGCCTCTGCAACTAATGAAAAACTGTTTTTT | CASTGAASATNEKLFF
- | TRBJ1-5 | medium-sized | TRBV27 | TGTGCCAGCAGTTTCGTTGGTCAGCCCCAGCATTTT | CASSFVGQPQHF
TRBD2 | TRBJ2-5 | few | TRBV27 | TGTGCCAGCAGTTTATCAACGCGGGGGGGCCAAGAGACCCAGTACTTC | CASSLSTRGGQETQYF
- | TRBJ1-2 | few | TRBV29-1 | TGCAGCGTCGCCGGAAGCGGCTACACCTTC | CSVAGSGYTF
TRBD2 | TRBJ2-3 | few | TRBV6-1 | TGTGCCAGCAGTCTGCGGACTAGCGGGGCGGGAGATACGCAGTATTTT | CASSLRTSGAGDTQYF
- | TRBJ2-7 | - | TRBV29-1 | TGCAGCGTTGGGGACATTGGGGAGCAGTACTTC | CSVGDIGEQYF
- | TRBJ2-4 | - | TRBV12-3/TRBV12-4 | TGTGCCAGCGGGCTCCAAGGGCTTGTCGACATTCAGTACTTC | CASGLQGLVDIQYF
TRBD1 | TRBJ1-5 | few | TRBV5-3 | TGTGCCCCCCGTCCCTATTCAAGACAGGGGACCTTCAATCAGCCCCAGCATTTT | CAPRPYSRQGTFNQPQHF